This TCR beta chain is from a study of blood T cell repertoires in COVID-19. Study-level information: PBMCs, B-cell-depleted T cells, or T cells provided the cDNA or gDNA that made up the material.

This clone was recorded a few times. In the original analysis: How many nucleated cells were present was estimated from reference gene primer amplification. Using immunoSEQ multiplex PCR, the repertoire was profiled, and TCRdb retains in-frame clones only, with some absent. V, J and clone size are taken as reported in that table, and D and trimming were inferred from the DNA itself. The sample lists fewer than 50,000 clones, about four fifths occurring once. CDR3 length: 12 amino acids. Trimming shortened V by 0 bases and J by 3 bases, and 4 bases separated the two germline ends. Germline CDR1 SGHKS, CDR2 YYEKEE (reference sequence).

Sample: peripheral blood. The genes are TRBV5-5 and TRBJ2-7; D is unresolved. This clonotype originated in a man aged 40-50 years with active or convalescent COVID-19. Here the CDR3 reads CASSLAVYEQYF. The CDR3, as DNA: TGTGCCAGCAGCTTGGCCGTCTACGAGCAGTACTTC.